The source of this TCR beta chain is a study of blood T cell repertoires in COVID-19. Overall study: Acute-phase and convalescent COVID-19 samples originated in the United States, Italy and Spain.

TCRdb's copy holds only in-frame clones and misses some; the assay was immunoSEQ multiplex PCR. The repertoire has fewer than 200,000 clones, roughly 85% of them found once; the top ten carry roughly 9%. Everyone who took part was roughly 18 to 89 years old, and they came from about 25 US areas. Participants were placed into cohorts based on the clinical history they reported. Cohort 3 recovered donors had two negative PCRs, clearance, or symptom resolution. The source of this sequence is a woman between 18 and 29 years old who had recovered from COVID-19. The sequenced material came from PBMCs or T cells enriched from blood (not recorded which).

Here the CDR3 DNA reads TGCGCCAGCAGCCAAGATAGGTTGACAGGCACTGAAGCTTTCTTT. This translates into CASSQDRLTGTEAFF. The chain uses TRBV4-1 and TRBJ1-1, with D perhaps TRBD1 (6 bases). The CDR3 is 15 amino acids. Germline loops: CDR1 MGHRA, CDR2 YSYEKL. The ends were cut back, 0 bases at V and 4 bases at J, with 12 bases in the middle.